The 14 T cell receptor beta chains in this list originate from one sample, sequenced in a study of patients and donors after allogeneic stem cell transplantation. TCRdb reanalysed the RT-PCR reads using MiXCR and keeps one entry per CDR3 protein. Counted here are approximately 33,000 distinct CDR3 sequences, under 7.5% occurring once; the ten biggest clones make up approximately 35%. Material for sequencing was blood, either unsorted or a sorted T cell fraction (not recorded which). The receptors here all came from a human donor who was either an allogeneic HSCT recipient or a stem cell or donor lymphocyte infusion donor (not recorded which). It is not recorded whose cells these are; they may come from a transplant donor.

This clonotype was seen a few times. The V gene is TRBV15, the J gene TRBJ2-3, with 8 bases aligning to TRBD2. The V gene end was trimmed by 1 base and the J gene end by 8 bases; junction bases not matched to a gene: 8. Per the germline V gene, CDR1 is LNHNV and CDR2 is YYDKDF (reference sequence). The CDR3 loop spans 15 amino acids. DNA for the CDR3: TGTGCCACCAGCAGAGTCGGGGGGGGACCCCCTACGCAGTATTTT. It translates to CATSRVGGGPPTQYF.

This clonotype was recorded many times. The CDR3 region has the DNA TGTGCCAGCTCGTATACTAGCGGGAGAACCGGGGAGCTGTTTTTT. This sequence encodes CASSYTSGRTGELFF. This chain joins TRBV18 and TRBJ2-2, with 11 bases that match TRBD2. The CDR3 spans 15 residues. V lost 6 bases, J lost 5 bases, and 5 bases stayed unmatched. Germline assignment: CDR1 KGHSH and CDR2 LQKENI.

The chain links TRBV19 to TRBJ2-6; tentative D call: TRBD1 (5 bases). CDR3 length: 15 amino acids. V lost 1 base, J lost 2 bases, and 6 bases lay in between. Germline CDR1 LNHDA, CDR2 SQIVND (reference sequence). The CDR3 sequence: CASSIVGPGANVLTF. The DNA of the CDR3 is TGTGCCAGTAGTATAGTGGGGCCTGGGGCCAACGTCCTGACTTTC. Drawing the rest from reference TRBV19 and TRBJ2-6, the complete variable domain is DGGITQSPKYLFRKEGQNVTLSCEQNLNHDAMYWYRQDPGQGLRLIYYSQIVNDFQKGDIAEGYSVSREKKESFPLTVTSAQKNPTAFYLCASSIVGPGANVLTFGAGSRLTVL.

This clonotype was counted ten times or more. The chain uses TRBV12-3 or TRBV12-4 and TRBJ2-1; D unclear. V lost 2 bases and J 6 bases, leaving 8 bases between the germline ends. This CDR3 is 13 amino acids long. In nucleotides, the CDR3 is TGTGCCAGCAGTTTAAGGGTAGGCAATGAGCAGTTCTTC. As protein: CASSLRVGNEQFF.

In its sample, this clonotype is medium-sized (0.01 to 0.1%). This chain joins TRBV20-1 and TRBJ1-2; 8 bases align to TRBD1. Trimming removed 5 bases from V and 5 bases from J; junction bases left unmatched: 13. The germline V gene encodes CDR1 DFQATT and CDR2 SNEGSKA (reference sequence). The CDR3 sequence is 15 residues long. The CDR3 bases are TGCAGTGCTCATCTTACAGGACAGGGCGGGTATGGCTACACCTTC. It encodes CSAHLTGQGGYGYTF.

This clonotype occurred many times. In DNA, the CDR3 is TGTGCCAGTAGTATTAAGAGGAACACTGAAGCTTTCTTT. Translated: CASSIKRNTEAFF. V and J are TRBV19 and TRBJ1-1; D unclear. The germline CDR1 and CDR2 sequences are LNHDA and SQIVND (reference sequence). Trimming shortened V by 3 bases and J by 1 base, and 6 bases separated the two germline ends. The CDR3 has 13 residues.

This clonotype was counted at least ten times. V is TRBV5-1 and J is TRBJ2-7, with unresolved D. Trimming took off 0 bases at V and 4 bases at J, with 5 bases between the two ends. CDR3 size: 12 residues. Looked up from germline, CDR1 is SGHRS and CDR2 is YFSETQ. CDR3 region: CASSLDRYEQYF. CDR3 DNA sequence: TGCGCCAGCAGCTTGGACAGATACGAGCAGTACTTC.

This clonotype was observed at least ten times. The chain employs TRBV4-3 and TRBJ1-4; D call uncertain. Germline CDR1 reads LGHNA; CDR2 reads YSLEER. V lost 1 base to trimming and J lost 8 bases, with 11 bases between them. The CDR3 is 14 amino acids. The CDR3 spells CASSQGRENEKLFF. DNA of the CDR3: TGCGCCAGCAGCCAAGGGAGGGAGAACGAAAAACTGTTTTTT.

In its sample, this clonotype was seen many times. This chain links TRBV6-2 or TRBV6-3 with TRBJ1-4; D is undetermined. V lost 4 bases and J 0 bases, leaving 9 bases between the germline ends. CDR3 length: 15 amino acids. In germline, CDR1 is MNHEY, CDR2 SVGEGT. CDR3 DNA sequence: TGTGCCAGCAGTTGGAAAAGGGCAACTAATGAAAAACTGTTTTTT. Translated: CASSWKRATNEKLFF.

This clonotype was seen a handful of times. This rearrangement joins TRBV28 to TRBJ2-6; 7 bases match TRBD1. Per germline, CDR1 MDHEN and CDR2 SYDVKM. CDR3 size: 16 residues. V lost 3 bases to trimming and J lost 2 bases; unmatched junction nucleotides: 4. The CDR3, as DNA: TGTGCCAGCAGTTTGTCCGACAGGGCTGGGGCCAACGTCCTGACTTTC. This sequence encodes CASSLSDRAGANVLTF.

This clonotype was recorded at least ten times. The chain employs TRBV20-1 and TRBJ1-2; the D is unclear. The V gene lost 1 base and the J gene lost 4 bases, with 10 bases spanning the gap. The CDR3 has 13 amino acids. CDR1 and CDR2 from the germline V gene are DFQATT and SNEGSKA (reference sequence). Here the CDR3 DNA reads TGCAGTGCTAGAGGTTCCGGGGTCTATGGCTACACCTTC. Encoded protein: CSARGSGVYGYTF.

The chain links TRBV9 to TRBJ2-5; D call uncertain. Germline V lookup: CDR1 SGDLS, CDR2 YYNGEE. V lost 2 bases, J lost 5 bases, and 10 bases lay in between. CDR3 length equals 13 residues. The CDR3 DNA follows: TGTGCCAGCAGCGTTTCGGCTTTTGAGACCCAGTACTTC. Amino acids: CASSVSAFETQYF.

This clonotype was found a few times. This chain links TRBV30 with TRBJ1-1; D is ambiguous. V lost 4 bases to trimming and J lost 0 bases, with 9 bases between them. CDR3 size: 13 residues. Germline values: CDR1 GTSNPN, CDR2 SVGIG (reference sequence). CDR3 nucleotide sequence: TGTGCCTGGATTGGGCCCATGAACACTGAAGCTTTCTTT. Protein sequence: CAWIGPMNTEAFF.

The CDR3 loop is CASSFDENTQYF. As DNA, the CDR3 is TGTGCCAGCAGTTTTGACGAGAATACGCAGTATTTT. The rearrangement links TRBV12-3 or TRBV12-4 to TRBJ2-3; D not certain. The CDR3 has 12 residues. V gave up 3 bases and J gave up 7 bases, with 8 bases separating them.